The clone carrying this TCR beta chain was seen more than once but under ten times. What it binds is not known. This entry comes from a study of beta chain features in type 1 diabetes. Study-wide context: Investigators examined 107,917,701 sorted cells across all samples. Overall study findings and caveats: For patients and controls alike, PCR might favor shorter templates to the same degree.

All of the isolated RNA was reverse transcribed, so expressed TCRB transcripts were sequenced. The average output of naive, central memory and regulatory T cell samples was around 3.5 million reads. The assay was immunoSEQ multiplex PCR, and TCRdb's table has in-frame clones only and misses some. This sample yields a few hundred thousand clones, of which roughly 21% are seen a single time; about 0.045% belongs to the top ten. This CDR3 region has 15 residues. V lost 7 bases to trimming and J lost 6 bases; unmatched junction nucleotides: 12. The germline V gene encodes CDR1 SGHVS and CDR2 FQNEAQ. Averaging roughly 100 mL, one heparinised blood draw was given by each donor.

The sample was naive CD4+ T cells from blood. V gene TRBV7-8 combines with J gene TRBJ2-1; TRBD2 agrees at 7 bases. This receptor was identified in a woman under 30 in good health. CDR3 nucleotides: TGTGCCAGCATCCTCTGGGGGGGGTCGAGCAATGAGCAGTTCTTC. Amino acid sequence: CASILWGGSSNEQFF. Looking up the rest from reference TRBV7-8 and TRBJ2-1 gives the full variable domain: GAGVSQSPRYKVAKRGQDVALRCDPISGHVSLFWYQQALGQGPEFLTYFQNEAQLDKSGLPSDRFFAERPEGSVSTLKIQRTQQEDSAVYLCASILWGGSSNEQFFGPGTRLTVL.